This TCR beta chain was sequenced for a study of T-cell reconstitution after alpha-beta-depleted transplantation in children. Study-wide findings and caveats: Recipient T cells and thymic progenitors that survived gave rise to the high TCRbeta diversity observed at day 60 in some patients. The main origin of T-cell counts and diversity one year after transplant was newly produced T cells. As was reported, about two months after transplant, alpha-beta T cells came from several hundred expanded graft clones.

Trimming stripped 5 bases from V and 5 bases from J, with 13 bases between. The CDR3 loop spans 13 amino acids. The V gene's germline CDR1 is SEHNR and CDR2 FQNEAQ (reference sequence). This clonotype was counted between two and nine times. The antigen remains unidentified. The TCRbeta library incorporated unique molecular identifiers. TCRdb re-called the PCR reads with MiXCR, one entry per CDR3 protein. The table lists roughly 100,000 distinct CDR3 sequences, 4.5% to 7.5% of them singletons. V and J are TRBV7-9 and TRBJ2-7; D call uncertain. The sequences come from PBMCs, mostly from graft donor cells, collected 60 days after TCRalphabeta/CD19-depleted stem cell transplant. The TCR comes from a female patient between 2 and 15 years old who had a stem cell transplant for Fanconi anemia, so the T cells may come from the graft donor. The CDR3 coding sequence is TGTGCCAGCAGCCCCAGTAGGATCGACGAGCAGTACTTC. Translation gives CASSPSRIDEQYF. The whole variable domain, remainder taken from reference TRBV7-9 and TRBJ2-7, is DTGVSQNPRHKITKRGQNVTFRCDPISEHNRLYWYRQTLGQGPEFLTYFQNEAQLEKSRLLSDRFSAERPKGSFSTLEIQRTEQGDSAMYLCASSPSRIDEQYFGPGTRLTVT.